Listed here are 10 T cell receptor beta chains from one sample, sequenced in a study of vaccination and CD4 T cells after COVID-19. Their antigens remain unidentified. An Oncomine TCR Beta short-read assay was used to sequence the DNA from cultured CD4+ T cells. TCRdb re-analysed the PCR reads in MiXCR, keeping a single row per CDR3 protein. The data contain about 15,000 distinct CDR3 sequences, over 50% of them singletons. Treatment indicated: approximately nine-day PBMC culture with coronavirus spike peptide pools or control peptides (ViraFEST assay). The specimen sequenced was CD4+ T cells from blood, cultured in vitro. These receptors originate from a human donor who had recovered from COVID-19.

V gene TRBV2 combines with J gene TRBJ1-5; 8 bases are a match to TRBD1. This CDR3 region has 14 residues. With 6 bases clipped from V and 2 bases from J, the junction kept 3 bases outside the gene matches. Looked up from germline, CDR1 is SNHLY and CDR2 is FYNNEI. This CDR3 reads CASREDRGNQPQHF. CDR3 nucleotide sequence: TGTGCCAGCAGAGAGGACAGGGGCAATCAGCCCCAGCATTTT.

The chain joins TRBV19 to TRBJ2-3, with TRBD2 identical over 8 bases. Trimming at V came to 7 bases and at J to 3 bases, leaving 3 bases not matched to a gene. This CDR3 has 13 amino acids. Germline CDR1 reads LNHDA; CDR2 reads SQIVND (reference sequence). CDR3 sequence (DNA): TGTGCCAGTATCCAGCGGGGGACAGATACGCAGTATTTT. Amino acid sequence: CASIQRGTDTQYF. Full variable domain (remainder filled in from reference TRBV19 and TRBJ2-3): DGGITQSPKYLFRKEGQNVTLSCEQNLNHDAMYWYRQDPGQGLRLIYYSQIVNDFQKGDIAEGYSVSREKKESFPLTVTSAQKNPTAFYLCASIQRGTDTQYFGPGTRLTVL.

This chain connects TRBV12-3 or TRBV12-4 to TRBJ1-1, with D unresolved. The CDR3 runs 14 residues. V was clipped by 5 bases and J by 1 base, with 11 bases between them. The chain's CDR3 is CASSVTGRNTEAFF. The CDR3, as DNA: TGTGCCAGCAGTGTGACTGGGCGGAACACTGAAGCTTTCTTT.

The chain employs TRBV5-8 and TRBJ1-5; D uncertain. V was pared by 1 base and J by 5 bases, with 7 bases between. Germline V CDR1 and CDR2: SGHTS, YDEGEE. This CDR3 is 13 amino acids long. CDR3 sequence: CASSLRADQPQHF. The CDR3 DNA reads as TGTGCCAGCAGCTTGAGGGCAGATCAGCCCCAGCATTTT.

The chain couples TRBV11-2 to TRBJ2-5, with D possibly being TRBD2 (6 bases). The CDR3 sequence is 18 residues long. The V end was cut by 1 base, the J end by 6 bases, with 24 bases between. Germline V gene lookup returns CDR1 SGHAT and CDR2 FQNNGV. In nucleotides, the CDR3 is TGTGCCAGCAGCTTAGGGGGGAGGCGGGGACCAGACGAAAAGACCCAGTACTTC. Amino acid sequence: CASSLGGRRGPDEKTQYF. The full variable domain, rest sourced from reference TRBV11-2 and TRBJ2-5, is EAGVAQSPRYKIIEKRQSVAFWCNPISGHATLYWYQQILGQGPKLLIQFQNNGVVDDSQLPKDRFSAERLKGVDSTLKIQPAKLEDSAVYLCASSLGGRRGPDEKTQYFGPGTRLLVL.

This clonotype has only a few counts. The J gene is TRBJ1-2, the V gene TRBV19; no definite D call. CDR3 size: 15 residues. Germline assignment: CDR1 LNHDA and CDR2 SQIVND (reference sequence). With 5 bases removed from V and 7 bases from J, the gap between germline ends came to 20 bases. CDR3 coding DNA: TGTGCCAGTAGTGCGCCGGACGTACGTGCTGGTGGCTACACCTTC. This encodes CASSAPDVRAGGYTF.

This clonotype was detected only a few times. The rearrangement uses TRBV6-2 or TRBV6-3 and TRBJ1-2, with D possibly TRBD1 on 5 matching bases. The CDR3 totals 14 residues. CDR1 is MNHEY, CDR2 SVGEGT, per germline. Trimming removed 4 bases from V and 5 bases from J, with 14 bases in between. The CDR3 coding sequence is TGTGCCAGCAGTTTGGACGGGGGGACTTATGGCTACACCTTC. Its translation: CASSLDGGTYGYTF.

The genes are TRBV9 and TRBJ2-1, with 8 nucleotides matching TRBD2. The germline CDR1 and CDR2 sequences are SGDLS and YYNGEE. After removal of 6 bases from V and 5 bases from J, the junction contained 10 bases not matched to a gene. This CDR3 is built from 15 residues. The CDR3 region has the DNA TGTGCCAGCACCCCCCTGCCAGCGGGGGACAATGAGCAGTTCTTC. Amino acids: CASTPLPAGDNEQFF. Using reference TRBV9 and TRBJ2-1 for the parts outside the CDR3, the full variable domain is DSGVTQTPKHLITATGQRVTLRCSPRSGDLSVYWYQQSLDQGLQFLIQYYNGEERAKGNILERFSAQQFPDLHSELNLSSLELGDSALYFCASTPLPAGDNEQFFGPGTRLTVL.

This chain joins TRBV6-1 and TRBJ2-3, with D perhaps matching TRBD1 (5 bases). The germline CDR1 and CDR2 sequences are MNHNS and SASEGT. V gave up 6 bases and J gave up 9 bases, with 13 bases separating them. This CDR3 is built from 12 residues. The CDR3 here is CASSHGQLTQYF. The CDR3 DNA reads TGTGCCAGCAGCCACGGACAACTAACGCAGTATTTT.

The chain has TRBV10-1 and TRBJ2-7; the match to TRBD1 covers 9 bases. The CDR3 loop spans 14 amino acids. The J segment lost 6 bases and the V segment lost 5 bases, leaving 8 bases of the junction unmatched. In germline, CDR1 is WNHNN, CDR2 SYGVQD (reference sequence). The CDR3 DNA reads as TGCGCCAGCAGTACAGGGACAGGGAGCCGCGAGCAGTACTTC. It codes for CASSTGTGSREQYF.